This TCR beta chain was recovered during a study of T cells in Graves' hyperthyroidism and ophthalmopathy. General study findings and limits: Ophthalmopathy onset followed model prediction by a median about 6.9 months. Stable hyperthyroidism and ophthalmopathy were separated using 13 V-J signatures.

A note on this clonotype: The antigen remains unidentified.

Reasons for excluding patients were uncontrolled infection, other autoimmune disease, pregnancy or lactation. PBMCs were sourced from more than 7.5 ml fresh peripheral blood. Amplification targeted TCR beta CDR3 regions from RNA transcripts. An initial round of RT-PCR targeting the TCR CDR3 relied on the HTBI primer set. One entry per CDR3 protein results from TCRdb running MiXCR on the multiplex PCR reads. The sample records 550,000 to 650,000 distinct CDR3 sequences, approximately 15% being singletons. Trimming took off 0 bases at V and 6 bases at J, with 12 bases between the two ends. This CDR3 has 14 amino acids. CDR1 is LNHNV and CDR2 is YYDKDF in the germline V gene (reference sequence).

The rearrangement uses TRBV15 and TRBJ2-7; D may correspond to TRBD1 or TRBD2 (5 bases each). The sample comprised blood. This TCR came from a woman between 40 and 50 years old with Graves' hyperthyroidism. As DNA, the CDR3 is TGTGCCACCAGCAGAGACTTTATGGGGGTCGAGCAGTACTTC. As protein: CATSRDFMGVEQYF.